This paragraph covers one T cell receptor beta chain sequence. Its cognate antigen is unknown. This entry belongs to a study of CXCR3-negative and CXCR3-positive naive CD8 T cells. Notes on the study in general: CXCR3-negative and CXCR3-positive naive cells shared comparable TRBV-TRBJ usage, but memory cells did not. Higher TRB CDR3 hydrophobicity marked CXCR3-positive naive cells relative to CXCR3-negative naive cells.

Researchers prepared the TRB cDNA libraries using 5' RACE with UMI labels. TCRdb reprocessed the 5' RACE reads; each CDR3 protein has one entry and no DNA is given. The sample totals roughly 80,000 distinct CDR3 sequences. Naivety in CD8+ T cells corresponded to a CD45RO-CCR7+CD27+CD95- phenotype. Germline V lookup: CDR1 SGHRS, CDR2 YFSETQ. This CDR3 contains 14 residues. The chain carries TRBV5-1 and TRBJ2-3. The sequence was collected from a human donor in good health. Some clones in this sample may be carry-over from other donors' samples. Sequences were obtained from naive CXCR3+ CD8+ T cells from blood. Specified subset: CD45RO-CCR7+CD27+CD95- naive CD8+ T cells expressing CXCR3 (TNR3+). The CDR3 loop is CASSLGWVTDTQYF. The whole variable domain, remainder taken from reference TRBV5-1 and TRBJ2-3, is KAGVTQTPRYLIKTRGQQVTLSCSPISGHRSVSWYQQTPGQGLQFLFEYFSETQRNKGNFPGRFSGRQFSNSRSEMNVSTLELGDSALYLCASSLGWVTDTQYFGPGTRLTVL.